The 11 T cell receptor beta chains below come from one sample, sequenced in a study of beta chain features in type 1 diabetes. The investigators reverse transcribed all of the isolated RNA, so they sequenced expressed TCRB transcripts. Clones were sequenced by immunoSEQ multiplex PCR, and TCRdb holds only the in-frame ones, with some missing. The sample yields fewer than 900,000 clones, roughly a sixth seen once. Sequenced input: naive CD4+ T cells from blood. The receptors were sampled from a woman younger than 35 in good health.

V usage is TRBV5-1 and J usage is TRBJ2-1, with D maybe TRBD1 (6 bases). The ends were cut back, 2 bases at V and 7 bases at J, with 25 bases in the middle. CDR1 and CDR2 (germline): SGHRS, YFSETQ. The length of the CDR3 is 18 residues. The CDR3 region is CASSLGGPLDRTSNEQFF. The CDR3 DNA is TGCGCCAGCAGCTTAGGTGGACCCCTAGACAGGACGTCGAATGAGCAGTTCTTC.

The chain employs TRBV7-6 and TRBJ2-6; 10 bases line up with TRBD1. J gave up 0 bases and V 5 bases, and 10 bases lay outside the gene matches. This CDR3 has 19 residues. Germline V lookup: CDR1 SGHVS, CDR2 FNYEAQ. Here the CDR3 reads CASSRGPGTGASGANVLTF. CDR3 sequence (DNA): TGTGCCAGCAGCCGCGGCCCCGGGACAGGGGCCTCTGGGGCCAACGTCCTGACTTTC. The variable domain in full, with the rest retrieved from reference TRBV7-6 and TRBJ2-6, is GAGVSQSPRYKVTKRGQDVALRCDPISGHVSLYWYRQALGQGPEFLTYFNYEAQQDKSGLPNDRFSAERPEGSISTLTIQRTEQRDSAMYRCASSRGPGTGASGANVLTFGAGSRLTVL.

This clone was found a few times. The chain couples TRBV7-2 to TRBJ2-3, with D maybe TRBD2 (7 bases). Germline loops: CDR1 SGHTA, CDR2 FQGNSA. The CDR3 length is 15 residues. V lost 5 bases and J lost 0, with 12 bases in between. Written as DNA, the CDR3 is TGTGCCAGCAGCCGAGGGGGGGCTAGCACAGATACGCAGTATTTT. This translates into CASSRGGASTDTQYF. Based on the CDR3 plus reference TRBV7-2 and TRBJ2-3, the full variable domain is GAGVSQSPSNKVTEKGKDVELRCDPISGHTALYWYRQSLGQGLEFLIYFQGNSAPDKSGLPSDRFSAERTGGSVSTLTIQRTQQEDSAVYLCASSRGGASTDTQYFGPGTRLTVL.

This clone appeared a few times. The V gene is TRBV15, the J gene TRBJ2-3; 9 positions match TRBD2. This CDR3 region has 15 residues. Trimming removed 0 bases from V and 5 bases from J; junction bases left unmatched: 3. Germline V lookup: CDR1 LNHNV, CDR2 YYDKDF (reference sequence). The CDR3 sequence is CATSRDAGGRDTQYF. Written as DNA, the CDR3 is TGTGCCACCAGCAGAGATGCGGGAGGGAGAGATACGCAGTATTTT. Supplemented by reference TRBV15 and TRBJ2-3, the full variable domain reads DAMVIQNPRYQVTQFGKPVTLSCSQTLNHNVMYWYQQKSSQAPKLLFHYYDKDFNNEADTPDNFQSRRPNTSFCFLDIRSPGLGDTAMYLCATSRDAGGRDTQYFGPGTRLTVL.

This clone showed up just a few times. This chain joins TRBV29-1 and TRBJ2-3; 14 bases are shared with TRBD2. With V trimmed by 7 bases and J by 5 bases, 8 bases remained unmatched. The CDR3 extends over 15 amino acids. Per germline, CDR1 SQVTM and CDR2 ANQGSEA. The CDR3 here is CSGRLAGGPGDTQYF. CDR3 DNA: TGCAGCGGTAGACTAGCGGGAGGGCCTGGAGATACGCAGTATTTT.

As DNA, the CDR3 is TGTGCCAGTAGTCGCGTACCGGGACAGGGAACTGGGGCCAACGTCCTGACTTTC. Protein: CASSRVPGQGTGANVLTF. The chain uses TRBV19 and TRBJ2-6, with TRBD1 matching over 9 bases. Looked up from germline, CDR1 is LNHDA and CDR2 is SQIVND (reference sequence). CDR3 size: 18 residues. The ends lost 5 bases at V and 2 bases at J; junction bases unmatched: 10.

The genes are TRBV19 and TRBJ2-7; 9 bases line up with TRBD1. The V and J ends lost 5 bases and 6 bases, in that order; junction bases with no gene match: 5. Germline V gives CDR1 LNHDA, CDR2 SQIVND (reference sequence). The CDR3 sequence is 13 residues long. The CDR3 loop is CASSQDRGGEQYF. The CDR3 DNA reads TGTGCCAGTAGTCAGGACAGGGGCGGCGAGCAGTACTTC.

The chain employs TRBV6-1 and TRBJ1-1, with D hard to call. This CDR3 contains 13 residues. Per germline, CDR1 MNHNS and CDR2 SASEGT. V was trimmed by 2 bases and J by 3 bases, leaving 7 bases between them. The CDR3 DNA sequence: TGTGCCAGCAGTGAACTGGGCTACACTGAAGCTTTCTTT. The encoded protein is CASSELGYTEAFF.

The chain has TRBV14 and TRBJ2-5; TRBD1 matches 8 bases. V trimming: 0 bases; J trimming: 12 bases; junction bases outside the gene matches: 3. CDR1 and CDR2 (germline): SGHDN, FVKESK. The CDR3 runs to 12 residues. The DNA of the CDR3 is TGTGCCAGCAGCCAAGACAACAGGGGGGAGTACTTC. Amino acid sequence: CASSQDNRGEYF. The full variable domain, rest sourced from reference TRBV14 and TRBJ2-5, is EAGVTQFPSHSVIEKGQTVTLRCDPISGHDNLYWYRRVMGKEIKFLLHFVKESKQDESGMPNNRFLAERTGGTYSTLKVQPAELEDSGVYFCASSQDNRGEYFGPGTRLLVL.

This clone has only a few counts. The DNA of the CDR3 is TGTGCCACCAGCAGAGATCGGGTACTAGCGGGACGCACAGATACGCAGTATTTT. Translating it yields CATSRDRVLAGRTDTQYF. The V and J genes are TRBV15 and TRBJ2-3, with 10 bases that match TRBD2. The CDR3 spans 18 residues. Germline V lookup: CDR1 LNHNV, CDR2 YYDKDF (reference sequence). V trimming: 0 bases; J trimming: 1 base; junction bases outside the gene matches: 7.

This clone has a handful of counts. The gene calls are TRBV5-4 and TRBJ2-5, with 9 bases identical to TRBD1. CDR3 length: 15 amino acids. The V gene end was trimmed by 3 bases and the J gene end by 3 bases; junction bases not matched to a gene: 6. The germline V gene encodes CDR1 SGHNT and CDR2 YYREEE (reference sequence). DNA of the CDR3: TGTGCCAGCAGCTCGGCCGGGACAGGGAAAGAGACCCAGTACTTC. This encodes CASSSAGTGKETQYF.